This T cell receptor (beta chain) was obtained from a study of identical twins. TCRdb fed the 5' RACE reads into MiXCR, producing one record per CDR3 protein. The top ten clones hold around 3% of a sample with fewer than 650,000 distinct CDR3 sequences, over 8.5% of them seen once. V lost 4 bases to trimming and J lost 5 bases, with 14 bases between them. Germline values: CDR1 LNHNV, CDR2 YYDKDF (reference sequence). The CDR3 loop spans 14 amino acids. These records were also assigned to another study, of yellow fever vaccine responses in identical twins.

The V call is TRBV15, the J call TRBJ2-5; the D is unclear. This receptor was taken from a woman in her late teens or twenties in good health. The material sequenced was PBMCs. The CDR3 DNA is TGTGCCACCAGCATTCGACACCCACGGGAGACCCAGTACTTC. The encoded protein is CATSIRHPRETQYF.